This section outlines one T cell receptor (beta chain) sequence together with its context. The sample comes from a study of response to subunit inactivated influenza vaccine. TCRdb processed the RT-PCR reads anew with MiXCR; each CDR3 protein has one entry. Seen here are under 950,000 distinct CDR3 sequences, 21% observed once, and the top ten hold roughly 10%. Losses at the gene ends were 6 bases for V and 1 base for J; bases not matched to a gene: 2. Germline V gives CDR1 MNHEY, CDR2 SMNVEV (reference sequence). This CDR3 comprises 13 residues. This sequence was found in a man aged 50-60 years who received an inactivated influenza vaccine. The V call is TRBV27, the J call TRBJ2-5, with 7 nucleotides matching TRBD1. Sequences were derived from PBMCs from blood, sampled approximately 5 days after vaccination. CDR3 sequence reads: CASRGQIQETQYF. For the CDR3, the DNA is TGTGCCAGCAGGGGACAGATCCAAGAGACCCAGTACTTC.